This T cell receptor (beta chain) appears in the sequencing data of a study of beta chain features in type 1 diabetes. Broader study findings: Researchers report that Type 1 diabetes patients had moderately but significantly shorter TCRB CDR3s across all four CD4+ subsets. Highly expressing activated T cells could be over-counted with a cDNA template. Fewer junction insertions and more nucleotide deletions appeared in type 1 diabetes patients. For patients, the naive, central memory and Treg TCRB repertoires appeared more alike than for healthy donors.

Sequenced material consisted of expressed TCRB transcripts (all of the isolated RNA was reverse transcribed). Using immunoSEQ multiplex PCR, the repertoire was profiled, and TCRdb retains in-frame clones only, with some absent. The sample contains about 650,000 clones, roughly 12% of which appear only once. Worth noting for this clone: No antigen is known for it.

Germline CDR1 and CDR2: SGHDT and YYEEEE. The CDR3 extends over 17 amino acids. V gave up 0 bases and J gave up 2 bases; unmatched junction bases: 8. This receptor was identified in a man aged 30 to 45 with type 1 diabetes. Sequenced input: naive CD4+ T cells from blood. This rearrangement joins TRBV5-6 to TRBJ2-3; 8 nucleotides line up with TRBD2. DNA of the CDR3: TGTGCCAGCAGCTTGGTCACCACTAGCGGCTACACAGATACGCAGTATTTT. As protein: CASSLVTTSGYTDTQYF.